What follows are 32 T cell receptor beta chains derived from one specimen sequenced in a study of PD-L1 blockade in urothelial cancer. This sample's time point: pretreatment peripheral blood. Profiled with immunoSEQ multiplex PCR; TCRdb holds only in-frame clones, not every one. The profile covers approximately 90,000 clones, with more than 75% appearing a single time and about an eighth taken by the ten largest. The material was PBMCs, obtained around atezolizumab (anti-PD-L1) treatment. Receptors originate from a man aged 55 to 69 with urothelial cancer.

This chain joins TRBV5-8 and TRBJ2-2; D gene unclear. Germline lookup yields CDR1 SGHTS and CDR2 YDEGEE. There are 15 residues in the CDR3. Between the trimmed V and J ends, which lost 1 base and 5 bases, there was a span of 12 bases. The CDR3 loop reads CASSLIGPRTGELFF. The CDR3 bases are TGTGCCAGCAGCTTGATTGGCCCGCGGACCGGGGAGCTGTTTTTT.

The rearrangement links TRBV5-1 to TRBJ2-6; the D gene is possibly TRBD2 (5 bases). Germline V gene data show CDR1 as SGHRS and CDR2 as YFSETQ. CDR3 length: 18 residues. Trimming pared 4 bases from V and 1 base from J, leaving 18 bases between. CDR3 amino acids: CASSQVRAGGSGANVLTF. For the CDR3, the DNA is TGCGCCAGCAGCCAGGTTCGCGCGGGCGGATCTGGGGCCAACGTCCTGACTTTC.

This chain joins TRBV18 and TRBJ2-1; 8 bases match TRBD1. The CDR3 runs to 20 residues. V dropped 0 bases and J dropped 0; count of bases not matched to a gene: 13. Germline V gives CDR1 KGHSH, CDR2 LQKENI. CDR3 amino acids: CASSPPKTGALISSYNEQFF. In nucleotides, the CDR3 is TGTGCCAGCTCACCACCGAAGACAGGGGCGTTAATTAGCTCCTACAATGAGCAGTTCTTC.

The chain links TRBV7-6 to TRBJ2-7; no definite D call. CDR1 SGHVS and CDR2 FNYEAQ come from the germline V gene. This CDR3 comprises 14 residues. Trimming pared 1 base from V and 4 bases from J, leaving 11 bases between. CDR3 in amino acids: CASSLGQVGYEQYF. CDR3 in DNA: TGTGCCAGCAGCTTAGGCCAGGTTGGTTACGAGCAGTACTTC. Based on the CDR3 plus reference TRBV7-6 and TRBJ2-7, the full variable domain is GAGVSQSPRYKVTKRGQDVALRCDPISGHVSLYWYRQALGQGPEFLTYFNYEAQQDKSGLPNDRFSAERPEGSISTLTIQRTEQRDSAMYRCASSLGQVGYEQYFGPGTRLTVT.

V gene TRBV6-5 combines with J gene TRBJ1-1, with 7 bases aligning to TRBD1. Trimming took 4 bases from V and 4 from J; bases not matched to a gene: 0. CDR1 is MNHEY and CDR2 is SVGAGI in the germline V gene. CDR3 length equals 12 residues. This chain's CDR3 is CASSSGGTEAFF. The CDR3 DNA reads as TGTGCCAGCAGTTCAGGGGGCACTGAAGCTTTCTTT.

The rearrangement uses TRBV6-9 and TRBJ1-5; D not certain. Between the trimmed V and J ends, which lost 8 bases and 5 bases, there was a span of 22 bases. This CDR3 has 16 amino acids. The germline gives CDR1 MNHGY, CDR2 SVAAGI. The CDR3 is CASPRLPLGWDQPQHF. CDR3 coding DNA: TGTGCCAGCCCTAGGCTTCCTCTGGGTTGGGATCAGCCCCAGCATTTT.

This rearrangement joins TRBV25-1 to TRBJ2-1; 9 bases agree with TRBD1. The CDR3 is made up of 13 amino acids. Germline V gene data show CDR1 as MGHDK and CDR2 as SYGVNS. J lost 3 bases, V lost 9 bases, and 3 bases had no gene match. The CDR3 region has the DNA TGTGCCAGTGGGACAGGGAGCTACAATGAGCAGTTCTTC. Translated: CASGTGSYNEQFF.

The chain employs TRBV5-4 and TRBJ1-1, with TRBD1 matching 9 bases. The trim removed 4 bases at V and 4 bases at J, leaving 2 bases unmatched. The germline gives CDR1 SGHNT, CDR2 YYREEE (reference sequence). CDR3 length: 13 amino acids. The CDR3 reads CASSIQGATEAFF. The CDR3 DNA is TGTGCCAGCAGCATACAGGGGGCCACTGAAGCTTTCTTT.

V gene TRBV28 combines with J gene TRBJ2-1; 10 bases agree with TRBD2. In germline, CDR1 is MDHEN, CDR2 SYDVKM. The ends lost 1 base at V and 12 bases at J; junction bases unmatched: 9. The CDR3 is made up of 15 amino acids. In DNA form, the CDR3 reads TGTGCCAGCAGTTTATTAGGGCTAGCGGGAGATCGGCAGTTCTTC. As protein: CASSLLGLAGDRQFF.

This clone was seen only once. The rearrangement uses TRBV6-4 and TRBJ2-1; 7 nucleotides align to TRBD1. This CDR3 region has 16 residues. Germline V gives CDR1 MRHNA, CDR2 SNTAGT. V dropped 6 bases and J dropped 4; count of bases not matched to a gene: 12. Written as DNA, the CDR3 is TGTGCCAGCAGACTCCCTCCGGGACAGAAATACAATGAGCAGTTCTTC. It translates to CASRLPPGQKYNEQFF.

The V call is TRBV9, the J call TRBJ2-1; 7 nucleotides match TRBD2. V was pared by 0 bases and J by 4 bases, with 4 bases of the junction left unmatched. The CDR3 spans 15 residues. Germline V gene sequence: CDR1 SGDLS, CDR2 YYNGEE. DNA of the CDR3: TGTGCCAGCAGCGTAGTTGCGGGACTATACAATGAGCAGTTCTTC. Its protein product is CASSVVAGLYNEQFF.

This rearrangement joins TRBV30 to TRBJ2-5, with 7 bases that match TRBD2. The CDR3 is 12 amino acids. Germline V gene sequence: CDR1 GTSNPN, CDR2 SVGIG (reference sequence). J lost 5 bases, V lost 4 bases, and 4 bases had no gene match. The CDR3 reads CAWTPGGETQYF. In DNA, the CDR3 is TGTGCCTGGACACCCGGGGGGGAGACCCAGTACTTC.

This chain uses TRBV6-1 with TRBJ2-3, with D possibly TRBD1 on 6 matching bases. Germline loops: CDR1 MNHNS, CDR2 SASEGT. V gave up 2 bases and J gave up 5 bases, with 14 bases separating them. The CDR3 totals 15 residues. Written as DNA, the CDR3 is TGTGCCAGCAGTGAAAACACAGGGTCCCTAGATACGCAGTATTTT. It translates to CASSENTGSLDTQYF.

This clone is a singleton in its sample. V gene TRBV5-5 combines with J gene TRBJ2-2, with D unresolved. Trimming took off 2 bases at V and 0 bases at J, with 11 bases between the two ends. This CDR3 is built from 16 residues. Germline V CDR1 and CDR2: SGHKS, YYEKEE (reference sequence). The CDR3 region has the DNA TGTGCCAGCAGCTTATCAACAGCCCCGAACACCGGGGAGCTGTTTTTT. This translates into CASSLSTAPNTGELFF.

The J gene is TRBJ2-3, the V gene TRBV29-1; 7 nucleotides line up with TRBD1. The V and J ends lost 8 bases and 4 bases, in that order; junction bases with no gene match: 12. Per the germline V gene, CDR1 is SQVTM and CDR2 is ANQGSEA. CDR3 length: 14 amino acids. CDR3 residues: CSTIGTEGPDTQYF. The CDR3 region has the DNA TGCAGCACAATCGGGACAGAGGGTCCAGATACGCAGTATTTT.

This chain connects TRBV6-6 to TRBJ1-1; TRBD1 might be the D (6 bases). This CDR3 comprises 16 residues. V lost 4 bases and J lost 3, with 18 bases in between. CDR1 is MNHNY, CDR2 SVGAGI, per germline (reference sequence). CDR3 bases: TGTGCCAGCAGTTTAACCAGGGGAAGAGGTTACACTGAAGCTTTCTTT. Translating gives CASSLTRGRGYTEAFF.

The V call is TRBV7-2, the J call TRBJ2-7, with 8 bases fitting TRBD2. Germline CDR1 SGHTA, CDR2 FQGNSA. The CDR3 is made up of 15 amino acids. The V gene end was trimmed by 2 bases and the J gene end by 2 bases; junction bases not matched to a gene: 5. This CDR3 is CASSLRLAGTYEQYF. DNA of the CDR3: TGTGCCAGCAGCTTACGGCTAGCGGGCACCTACGAGCAGTACTTC.

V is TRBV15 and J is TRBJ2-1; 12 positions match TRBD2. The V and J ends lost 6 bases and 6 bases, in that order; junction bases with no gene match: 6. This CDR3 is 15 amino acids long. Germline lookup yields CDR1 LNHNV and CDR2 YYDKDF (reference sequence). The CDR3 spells CATRLAGGVGNEQFF. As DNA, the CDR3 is TGTGCCACCAGACTAGCGGGAGGAGTAGGCAATGAGCAGTTCTTC.

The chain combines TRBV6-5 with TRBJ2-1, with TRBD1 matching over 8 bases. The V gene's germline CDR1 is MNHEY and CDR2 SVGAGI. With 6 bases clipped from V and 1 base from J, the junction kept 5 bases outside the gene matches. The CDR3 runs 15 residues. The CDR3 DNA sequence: TGTGCCAGCAGAGAGGACAGGGCATCCTACAATGAGCAGTTCTTC. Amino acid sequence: CASREDRASYNEQFF.

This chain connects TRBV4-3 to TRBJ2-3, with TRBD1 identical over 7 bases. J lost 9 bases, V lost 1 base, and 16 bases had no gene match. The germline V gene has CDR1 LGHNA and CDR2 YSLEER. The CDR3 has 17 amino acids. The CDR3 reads CASSQVSRQGWGQTQYF. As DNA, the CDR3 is TGCGCCAGCAGCCAAGTGTCACGACAGGGTTGGGGGCAGACGCAGTATTTT.

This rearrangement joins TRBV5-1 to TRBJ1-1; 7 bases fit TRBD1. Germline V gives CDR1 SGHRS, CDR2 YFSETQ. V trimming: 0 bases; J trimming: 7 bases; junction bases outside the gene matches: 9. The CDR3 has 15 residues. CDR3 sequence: CASSLESAGGGEAFF. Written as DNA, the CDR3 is TGCGCCAGCAGCTTGGAATCGGCAGGGGGTGGTGAAGCTTTCTTT.

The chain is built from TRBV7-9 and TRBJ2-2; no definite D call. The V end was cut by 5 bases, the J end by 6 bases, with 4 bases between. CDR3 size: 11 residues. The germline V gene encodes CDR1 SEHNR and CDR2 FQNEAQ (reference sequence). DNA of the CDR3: TGTGCCAGCAGCCTACCCGGGGAGCTGTTTTTT. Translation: CASSLPGELFF.

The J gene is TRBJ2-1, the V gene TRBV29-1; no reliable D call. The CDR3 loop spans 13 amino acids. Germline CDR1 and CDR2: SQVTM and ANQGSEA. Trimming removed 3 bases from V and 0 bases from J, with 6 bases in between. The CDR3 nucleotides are TGCAGCGTTGAGTCGAGCTCCTACAATGAGCAGTTCTTC. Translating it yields CSVESSSYNEQFF.

In nucleotides, the CDR3 is TGTGCCAGCAGTGAACCGGGACAGGGCCCGCAAGAGACCCAGTACTTC. It specifies CASSEPGQGPQETQYF. The chain couples TRBV2 to TRBJ2-5; 9 bases agree with TRBD1. The germline gives CDR1 SNHLY, CDR2 FYNNEI. The CDR3 covers 16 residues. V lost 2 bases, J lost 2 bases, and 6 bases stayed unmatched.

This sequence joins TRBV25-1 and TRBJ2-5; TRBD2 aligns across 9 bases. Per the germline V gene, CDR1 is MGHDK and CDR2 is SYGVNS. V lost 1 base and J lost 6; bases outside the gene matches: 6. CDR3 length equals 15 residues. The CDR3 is CASSELLAGSQTQYF. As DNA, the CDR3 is TGTGCCAGCAGTGAATTGCTAGCGGGATCCCAGACCCAGTACTTC.

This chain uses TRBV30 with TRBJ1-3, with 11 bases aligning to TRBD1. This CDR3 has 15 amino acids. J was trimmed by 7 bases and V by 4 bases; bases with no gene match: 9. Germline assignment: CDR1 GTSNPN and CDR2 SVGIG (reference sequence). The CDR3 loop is CAWIPGGQGENTIYF. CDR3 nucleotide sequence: TGTGCCTGGATCCCAGGGGGACAGGGGGAGAACACCATATATTTT.

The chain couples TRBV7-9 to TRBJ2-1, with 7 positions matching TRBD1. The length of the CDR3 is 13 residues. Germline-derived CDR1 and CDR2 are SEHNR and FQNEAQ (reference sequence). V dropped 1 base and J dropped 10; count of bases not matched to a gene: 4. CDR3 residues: CASSLGGQREQFF. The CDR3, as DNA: TGTGCCAGCAGCTTAGGGGGACAGCGAGAGCAGTTCTTC.

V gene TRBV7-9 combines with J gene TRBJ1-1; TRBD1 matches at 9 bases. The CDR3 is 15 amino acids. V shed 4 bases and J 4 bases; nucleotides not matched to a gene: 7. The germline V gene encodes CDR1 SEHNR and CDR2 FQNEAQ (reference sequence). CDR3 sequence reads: CASSSTGGGGTEAFF. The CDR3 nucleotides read TGTGCCAGCAGCTCGACAGGGGGGGGTGGCACTGAAGCTTTCTTT.

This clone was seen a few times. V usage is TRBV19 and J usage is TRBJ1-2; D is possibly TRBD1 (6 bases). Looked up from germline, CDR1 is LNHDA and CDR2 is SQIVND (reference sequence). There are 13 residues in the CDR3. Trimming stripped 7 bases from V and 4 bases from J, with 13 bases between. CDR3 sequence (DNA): TGTGCCAGTAACGAGGACAGCCCCTATGGCTACACCTTC. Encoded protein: CASNEDSPYGYTF. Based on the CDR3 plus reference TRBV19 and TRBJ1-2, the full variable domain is DGGITQSPKYLFRKEGQNVTLSCEQNLNHDAMYWYRQDPGQGLRLIYYSQIVNDFQKGDIAEGYSVSREKKESFPLTVTSAQKNPTAFYLCASNEDSPYGYTFGSGTRLTVV.

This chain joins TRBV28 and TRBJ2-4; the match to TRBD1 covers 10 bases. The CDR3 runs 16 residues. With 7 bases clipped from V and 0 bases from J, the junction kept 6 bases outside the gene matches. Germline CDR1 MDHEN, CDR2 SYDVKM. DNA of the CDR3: TGTGCCAGCATGACAGGGGGCATACTAGCCAAAAACATTCAGTACTTC. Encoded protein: CASMTGGILAKNIQYF.

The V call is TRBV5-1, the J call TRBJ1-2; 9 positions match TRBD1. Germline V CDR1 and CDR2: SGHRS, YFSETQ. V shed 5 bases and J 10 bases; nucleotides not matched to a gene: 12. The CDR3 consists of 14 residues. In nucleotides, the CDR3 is TGCGCCAGCAGTTCGGACAGGGGCCGTTCTGACTACACCTTC. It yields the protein CASSSDRGRSDYTF.

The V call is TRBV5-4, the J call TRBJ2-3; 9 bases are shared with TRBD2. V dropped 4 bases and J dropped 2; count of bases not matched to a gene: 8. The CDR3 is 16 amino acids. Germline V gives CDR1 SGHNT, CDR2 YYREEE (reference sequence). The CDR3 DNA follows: TGTGCCAGCAGCGCAAAACTAGCGGGCTTCACAGATACGCAGTATTTT. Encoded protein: CASSAKLAGFTDTQYF.